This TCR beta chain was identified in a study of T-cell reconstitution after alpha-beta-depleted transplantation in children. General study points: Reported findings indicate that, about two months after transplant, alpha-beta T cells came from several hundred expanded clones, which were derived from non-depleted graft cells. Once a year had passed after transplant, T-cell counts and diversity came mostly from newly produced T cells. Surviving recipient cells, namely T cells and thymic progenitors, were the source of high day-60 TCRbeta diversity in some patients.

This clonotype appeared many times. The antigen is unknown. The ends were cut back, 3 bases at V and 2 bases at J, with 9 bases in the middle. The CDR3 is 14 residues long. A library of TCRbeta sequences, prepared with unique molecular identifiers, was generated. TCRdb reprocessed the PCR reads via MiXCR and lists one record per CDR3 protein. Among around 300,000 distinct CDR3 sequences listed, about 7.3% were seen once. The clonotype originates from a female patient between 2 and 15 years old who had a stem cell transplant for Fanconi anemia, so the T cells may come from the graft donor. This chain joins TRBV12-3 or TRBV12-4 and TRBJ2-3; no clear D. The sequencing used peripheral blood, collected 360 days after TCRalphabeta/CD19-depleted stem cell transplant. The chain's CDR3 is CASSFGLVTDTQYF. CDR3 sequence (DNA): TGTGCCAGCAGTTTTGGGCTAGTCACAGATACGCAGTATTTT.